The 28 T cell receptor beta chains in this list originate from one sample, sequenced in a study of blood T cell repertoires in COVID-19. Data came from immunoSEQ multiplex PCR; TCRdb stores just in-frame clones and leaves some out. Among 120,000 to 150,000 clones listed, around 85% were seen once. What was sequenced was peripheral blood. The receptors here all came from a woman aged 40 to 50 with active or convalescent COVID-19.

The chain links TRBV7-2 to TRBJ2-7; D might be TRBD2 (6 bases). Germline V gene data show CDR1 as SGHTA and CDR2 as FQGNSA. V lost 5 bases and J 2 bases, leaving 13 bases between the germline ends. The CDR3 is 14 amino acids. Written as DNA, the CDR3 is TGTGCCAGCAGCGCTGGGGACTTCACCTACGAGCAGTACTTC. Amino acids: CASSAGDFTYEQYF.

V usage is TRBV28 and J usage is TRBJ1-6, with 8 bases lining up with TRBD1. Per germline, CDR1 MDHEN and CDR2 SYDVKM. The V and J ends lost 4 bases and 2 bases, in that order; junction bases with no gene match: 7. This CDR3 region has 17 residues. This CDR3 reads CASSSGQAGPYNSPLHF. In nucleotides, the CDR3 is TGTGCCAGCAGTTCGGGACAGGCAGGGCCCTATAATTCACCCCTCCACTTT. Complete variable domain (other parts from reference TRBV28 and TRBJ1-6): DVKVTQSSRYLVKRTGEKVFLECVQDMDHENMFWYRQDPGLGLRLIYFSYDVKMKEKGDIPEGYSVSREKKERFSLILESASTNQTSMYLCASSSGQAGPYNSPLHFGNGTRLTVT.

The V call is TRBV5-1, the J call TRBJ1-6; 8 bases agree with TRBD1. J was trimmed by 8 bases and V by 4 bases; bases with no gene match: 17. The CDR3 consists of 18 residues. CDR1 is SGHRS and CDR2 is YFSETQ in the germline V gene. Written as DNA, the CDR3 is TGCGCCAGCAGCATGGGACGACAGGGGTCCCCCTGGGATTCACCCCTCCACTTT. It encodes CASSMGRQGSPWDSPLHF.

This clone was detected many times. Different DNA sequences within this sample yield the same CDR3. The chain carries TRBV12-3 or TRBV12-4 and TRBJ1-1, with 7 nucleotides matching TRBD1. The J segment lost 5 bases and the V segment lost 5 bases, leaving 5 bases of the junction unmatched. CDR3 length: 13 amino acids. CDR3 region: CASSLTGKTEAFF. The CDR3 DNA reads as TGTGCCAGCAGTCTGACAGGGAAAACTGAAGCTTTCTTT.

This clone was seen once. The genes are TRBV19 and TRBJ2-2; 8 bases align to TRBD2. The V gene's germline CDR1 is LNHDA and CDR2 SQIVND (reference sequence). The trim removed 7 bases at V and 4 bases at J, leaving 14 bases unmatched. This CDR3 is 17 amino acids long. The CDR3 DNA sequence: TGTGCCAGTAAGTTCGCCCGGACTAGCAGTTTCACCGGGGAGCTGTTTTTT. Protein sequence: CASKFARTSSFTGELFF. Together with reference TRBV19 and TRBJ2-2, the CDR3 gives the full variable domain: DGGITQSPKYLFRKEGQNVTLSCEQNLNHDAMYWYRQDPGQGLRLIYYSQIVNDFQKGDIAEGYSVSREKKESFPLTVTSAQKNPTAFYLCASKFARTSSFTGELFFGEGSRLTVL.

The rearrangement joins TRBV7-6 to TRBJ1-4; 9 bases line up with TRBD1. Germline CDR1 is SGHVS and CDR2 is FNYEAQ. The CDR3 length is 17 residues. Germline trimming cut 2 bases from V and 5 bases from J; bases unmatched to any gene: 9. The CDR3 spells CASSLQDRGAPNEKLFF. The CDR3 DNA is TGTGCCAGCAGCTTACAGGACAGGGGAGCGCCGAATGAAAAACTGTTTTTT.

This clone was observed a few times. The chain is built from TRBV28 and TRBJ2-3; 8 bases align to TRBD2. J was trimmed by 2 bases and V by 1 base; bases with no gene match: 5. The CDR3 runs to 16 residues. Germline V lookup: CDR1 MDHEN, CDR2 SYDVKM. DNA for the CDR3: TGTGCCAGCAGTTTATCTAGCGGGTCCTTCACAGATACGCAGTATTTT. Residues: CASSLSSGSFTDTQYF.

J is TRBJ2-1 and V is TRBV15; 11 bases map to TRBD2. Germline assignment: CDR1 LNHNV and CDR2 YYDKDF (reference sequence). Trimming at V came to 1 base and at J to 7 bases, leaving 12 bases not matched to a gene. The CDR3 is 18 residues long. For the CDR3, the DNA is TGTGCCACCAGCAGAGGGGGGACCGGGACTAGCGGACGGAATGAGCAGTTCTTC. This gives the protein CATSRGGTGTSGRNEQFF.

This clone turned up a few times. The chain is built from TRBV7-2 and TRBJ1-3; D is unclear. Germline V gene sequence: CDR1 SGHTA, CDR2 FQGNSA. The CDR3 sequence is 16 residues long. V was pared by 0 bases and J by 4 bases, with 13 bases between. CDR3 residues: CASSLAPAGLGNTIYF. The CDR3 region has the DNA TGTGCCAGCAGCTTAGCCCCCGCGGGGTTGGGAAACACCATATATTTT.

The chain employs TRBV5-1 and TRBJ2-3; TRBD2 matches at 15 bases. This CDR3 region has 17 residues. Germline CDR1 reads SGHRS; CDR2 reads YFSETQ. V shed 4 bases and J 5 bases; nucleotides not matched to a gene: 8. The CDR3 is CASSPWTSGGAQDTQYF. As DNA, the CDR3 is TGCGCCAGCAGCCCCTGGACTAGCGGGGGGGCGCAAGATACGCAGTATTTT.

CDR3 DNA: TGTGCCAGCAGGTGGGGGGTCTCCGGGGAGCTGTTTTTT. This sequence encodes CASRWGVSGELFF. The chain has TRBV28 and TRBJ2-2, with a tentative D call TRBD2 (6 bases). Between the trimmed V and J ends, which lost 6 bases and 6 bases, there was a span of 11 bases. The length of the CDR3 is 13 residues. CDR1 is MDHEN and CDR2 is SYDVKM in the germline V gene.

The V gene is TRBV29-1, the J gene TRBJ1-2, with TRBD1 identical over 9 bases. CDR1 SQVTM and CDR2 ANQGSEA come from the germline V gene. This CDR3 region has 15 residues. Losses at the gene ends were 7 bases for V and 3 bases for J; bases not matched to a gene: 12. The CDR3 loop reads CSAPIRDREDYGYTF. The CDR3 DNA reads TGCAGCGCTCCCATCCGGGACAGGGAAGACTATGGCTACACCTTC. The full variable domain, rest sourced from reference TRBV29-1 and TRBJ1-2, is SAVISQKPSRDICQRGTSLTIQCQVDSQVTMMFWYRQQPGQSLTLIATANQGSEATYESGFVIDKFPISRPNLTFSTLTVSNMSPEDSSIYLCSAPIRDREDYGYTFGSGTRLTVV.

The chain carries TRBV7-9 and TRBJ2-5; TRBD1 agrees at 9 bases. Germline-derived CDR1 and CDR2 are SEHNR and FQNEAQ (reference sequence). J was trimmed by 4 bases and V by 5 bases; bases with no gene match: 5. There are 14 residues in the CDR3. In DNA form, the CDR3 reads TGTGCCAGCAGCAGAGACAGGGGGGGAGAGACCCAGTACTTC. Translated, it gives CASSRDRGGETQYF.

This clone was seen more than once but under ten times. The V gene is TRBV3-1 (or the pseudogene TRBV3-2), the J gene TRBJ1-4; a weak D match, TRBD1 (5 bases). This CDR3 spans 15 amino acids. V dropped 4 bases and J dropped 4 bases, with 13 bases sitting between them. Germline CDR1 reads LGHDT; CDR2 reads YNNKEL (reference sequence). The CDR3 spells CASSRRSGVNEKLFF. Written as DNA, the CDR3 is TGTGCCAGCAGCCGGCGATCGGGGGTTAATGAAAAACTGTTTTTT.

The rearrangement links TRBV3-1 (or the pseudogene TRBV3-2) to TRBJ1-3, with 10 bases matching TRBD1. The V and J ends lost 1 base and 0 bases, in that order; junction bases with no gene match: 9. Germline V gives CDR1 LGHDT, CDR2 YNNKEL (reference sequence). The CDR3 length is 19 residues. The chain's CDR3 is CASSQVPRTGGNSGNTIYF. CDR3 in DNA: TGTGCCAGCAGCCAAGTTCCACGGACAGGGGGGAACTCTGGAAACACCATATATTTT.

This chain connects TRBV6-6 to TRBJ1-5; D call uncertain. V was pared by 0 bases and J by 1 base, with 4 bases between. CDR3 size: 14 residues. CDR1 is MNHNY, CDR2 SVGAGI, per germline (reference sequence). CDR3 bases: TGTGCCAGCAGTTACTCGGAGAGCAATCAGCCCCAGCATTTT. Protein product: CASSYSESNQPQHF.

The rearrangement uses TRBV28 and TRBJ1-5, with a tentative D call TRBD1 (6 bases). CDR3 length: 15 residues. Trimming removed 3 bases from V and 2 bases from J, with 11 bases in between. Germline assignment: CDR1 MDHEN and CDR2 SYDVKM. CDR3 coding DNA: TGTGCCAGCAGTTTTCCAGGGGAAGGCAATCAGCCCCAGCATTTT. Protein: CASSFPGEGNQPQHF.

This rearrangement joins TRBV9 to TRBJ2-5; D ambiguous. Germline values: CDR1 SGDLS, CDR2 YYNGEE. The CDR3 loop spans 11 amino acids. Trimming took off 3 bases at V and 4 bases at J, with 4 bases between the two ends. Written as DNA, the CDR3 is TGTGCCAGCAGCGCCGGAGAGACCCAGTACTTC. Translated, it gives CASSAGETQYF.

The CDR3 DNA reads TGTGCCAGCAGTGTAGGGACTAGCGGGTTTAGCTCCTACGAGCAGTACTTC. Residues: CASSVGTSGFSSYEQYF. The chain is built from TRBV6-1 and TRBJ2-7, with 12 nucleotides matching TRBD2. CDR3 length equals 17 residues. V shed 4 bases, J shed 0 bases, and the junction held 7 bases outside the gene matches. Germline loops: CDR1 MNHNS, CDR2 SASEGT.

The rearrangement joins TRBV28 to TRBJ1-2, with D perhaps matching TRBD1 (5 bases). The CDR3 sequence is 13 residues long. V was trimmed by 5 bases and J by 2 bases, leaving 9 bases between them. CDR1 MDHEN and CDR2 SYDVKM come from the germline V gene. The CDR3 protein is CASSTGANYGYTF. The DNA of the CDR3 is TGTGCCAGCAGTACAGGAGCCAACTATGGCTACACCTTC.

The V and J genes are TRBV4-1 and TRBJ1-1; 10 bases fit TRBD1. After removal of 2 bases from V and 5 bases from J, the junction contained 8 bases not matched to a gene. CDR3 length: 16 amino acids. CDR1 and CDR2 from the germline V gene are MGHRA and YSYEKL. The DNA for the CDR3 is TGCGCCAGCAGCCAACTGACAGGGGGCGCGTGGACTGAAGCTTTCTTT. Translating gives CASSQLTGGAWTEAFF.

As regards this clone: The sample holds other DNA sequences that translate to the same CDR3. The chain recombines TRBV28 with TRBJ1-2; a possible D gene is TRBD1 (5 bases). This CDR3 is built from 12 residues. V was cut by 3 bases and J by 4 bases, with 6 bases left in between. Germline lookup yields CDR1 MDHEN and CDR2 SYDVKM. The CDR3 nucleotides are TGTGCCAGCAGTTTCGGGGGCTATGGCTACACCTTC. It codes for CASSFGGYGYTF.

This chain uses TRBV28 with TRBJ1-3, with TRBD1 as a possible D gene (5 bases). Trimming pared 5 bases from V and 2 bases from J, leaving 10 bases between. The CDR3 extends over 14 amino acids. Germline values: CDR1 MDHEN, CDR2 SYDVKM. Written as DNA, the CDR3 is TGTGCCAGCAGTCGGGGGGGGACTGGAAACACCATATATTTT. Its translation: CASSRGGTGNTIYF.

CDR3 sequence (DNA): TGTGCCAGCAGTACGACAGGGGTGGGACGCGGCTACACCTTC. Translation: CASSTTGVGRGYTF. This rearrangement joins TRBV6-5 to TRBJ1-2; the match to TRBD1 covers 8 bases. V trimming: 5 bases; J trimming: 8 bases; junction bases outside the gene matches: 10. The CDR3 runs 14 residues. Germline CDR1 reads MNHEY; CDR2 reads SVGAGI.

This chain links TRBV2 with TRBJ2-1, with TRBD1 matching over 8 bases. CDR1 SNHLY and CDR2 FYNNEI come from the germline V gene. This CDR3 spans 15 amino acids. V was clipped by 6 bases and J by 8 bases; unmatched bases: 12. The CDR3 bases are TGTGCCAGCAGGGACAACAGGGGGTCAATGGATGAGCAGTTCTTC. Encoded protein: CASRDNRGSMDEQFF.

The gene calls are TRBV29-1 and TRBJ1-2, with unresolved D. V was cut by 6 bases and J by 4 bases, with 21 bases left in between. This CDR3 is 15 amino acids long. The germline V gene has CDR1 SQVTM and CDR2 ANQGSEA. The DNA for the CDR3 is TGCAGCGTAAGGGTGTCGAGCCGCGCGGGCTATGGCTACACCTTC. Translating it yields CSVRVSSRAGYGYTF. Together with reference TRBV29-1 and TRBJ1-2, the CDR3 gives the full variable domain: SAVISQKPSRDICQRGTSLTIQCQVDSQVTMMFWYRQQPGQSLTLIATANQGSEATYESGFVIDKFPISRPNLTFSTLTVSNMSPEDSSIYLCSVRVSSRAGYGYTFGSGTRLTVV.

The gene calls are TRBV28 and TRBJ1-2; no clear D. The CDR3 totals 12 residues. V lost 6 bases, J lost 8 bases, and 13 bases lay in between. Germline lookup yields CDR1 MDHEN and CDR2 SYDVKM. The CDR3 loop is CASRPSARGYTF. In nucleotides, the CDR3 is TGTGCCAGCAGGCCTTCGGCGCGGGGCTACACCTTC.

CDR3 residues: CASSHGQGGADTQYF. In nucleotides, the CDR3 is TGCGCCAGCAGCCACGGACAGGGTGGCGCAGATACGCAGTATTTT. The chain has TRBV4-1 and TRBJ2-3; 8 bases agree with TRBD1. CDR1 and CDR2 (germline): MGHRA, YSYEKL. The ends lost 3 bases at V and 4 bases at J; junction bases unmatched: 6. The CDR3 is 15 amino acids.